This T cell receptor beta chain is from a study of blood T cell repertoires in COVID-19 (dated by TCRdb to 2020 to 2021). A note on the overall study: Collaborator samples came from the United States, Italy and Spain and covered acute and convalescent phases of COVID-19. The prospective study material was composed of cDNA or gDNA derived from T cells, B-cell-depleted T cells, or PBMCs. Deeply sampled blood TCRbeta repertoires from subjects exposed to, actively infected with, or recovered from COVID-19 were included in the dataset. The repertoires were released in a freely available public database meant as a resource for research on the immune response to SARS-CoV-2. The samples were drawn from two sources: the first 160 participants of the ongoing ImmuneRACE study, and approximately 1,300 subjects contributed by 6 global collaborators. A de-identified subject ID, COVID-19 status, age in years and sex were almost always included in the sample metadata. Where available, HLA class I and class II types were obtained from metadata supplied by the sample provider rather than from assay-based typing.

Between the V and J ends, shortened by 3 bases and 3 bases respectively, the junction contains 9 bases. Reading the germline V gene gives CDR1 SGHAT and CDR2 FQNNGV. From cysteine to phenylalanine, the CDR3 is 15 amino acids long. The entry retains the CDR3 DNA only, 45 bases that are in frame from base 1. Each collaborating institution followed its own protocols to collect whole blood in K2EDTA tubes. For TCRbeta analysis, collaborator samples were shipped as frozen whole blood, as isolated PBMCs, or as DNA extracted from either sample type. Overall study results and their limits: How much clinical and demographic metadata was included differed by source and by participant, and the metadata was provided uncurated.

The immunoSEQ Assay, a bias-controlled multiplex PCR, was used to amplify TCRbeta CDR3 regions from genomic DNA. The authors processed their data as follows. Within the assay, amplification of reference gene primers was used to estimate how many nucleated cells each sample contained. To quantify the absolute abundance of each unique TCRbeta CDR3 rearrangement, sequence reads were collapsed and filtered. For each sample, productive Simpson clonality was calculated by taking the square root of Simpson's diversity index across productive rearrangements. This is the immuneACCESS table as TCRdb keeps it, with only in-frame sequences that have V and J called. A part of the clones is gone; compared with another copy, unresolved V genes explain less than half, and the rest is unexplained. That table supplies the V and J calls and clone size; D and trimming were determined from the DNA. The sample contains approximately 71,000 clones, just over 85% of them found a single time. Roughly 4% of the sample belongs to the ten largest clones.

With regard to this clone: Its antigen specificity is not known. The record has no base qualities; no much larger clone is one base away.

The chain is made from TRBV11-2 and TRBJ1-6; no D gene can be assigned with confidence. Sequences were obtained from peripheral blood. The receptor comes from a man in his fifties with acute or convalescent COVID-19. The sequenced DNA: TGTGCCAGCAGCTTGCGAGAATTCTATAATTCACCCCTCCACTTT. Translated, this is CASSLREFYNSPLHF.